These T cell receptor beta chains were read from a single sample in a study of control samples from healthy donors and cancer patients. Some clones are missing from TCRdb's copy, which holds only in-frame ones; the method was immunoSEQ multiplex PCR. This sample has around 130,000 clones, with 70% to 90% found just once. Source material: blood. These receptors came from a man aged 45-60 years in good health. Each CDR3 is given with its conserved first and last residue. Fields, in order: J gene, D gene, clone size, V gene, CDR3 DNA, CDR3 protein. The D gene is left open where the match is weak. The size of a clone is reported for some rows only, either as once, few or many, or as a class for expanded clones.

TRBJ2-7,NA,NA,TRBV12-3/TRBV12-4,TGTGCCAGCAGTTTAAGGGCCTCCTACGAGCAGTACTTC,CASSLRASYEQYF
TRBJ1-1,NA,NA,TRBV6-6,TGTGCCAGCAGTTACTCGACAGAAGGAACCGACTTT,CASSYSTEGTDF
TRBJ1-1,NA,once,TRBV14,TGTGCCAGCAGCCAAGATTTGGTCAGGGTGAACACTGAAGCTTTCTTT,CASSQDLVRVNTEAFF
TRBJ2-7,TRBD1,NA,TRBV30,TGTGCCTGGAGTAAGGGGGCATCCTACGAGCAGTACTTC,CAWSKGASYEQYF
TRBJ2-7,TRBD1,NA,TRBV5-4,TGTGCCAGCAGCAAGGACAGGCTAGGGGAGCAGTACTTC,CASSKDRLGEQYF
TRBJ1-3,NA,NA,TRBV11-3,TGTGCCAGCAGCCAGCCGGGACACCGGGCAAACACCATATATTTT,CASSQPGHRANTIYF
TRBJ2-1,TRBD2,once,TRBV6-6,TGTGCCAGCAGTTCCTCCGCGGGGGGGCCGTCTGAGCAGTTCTTC,CASSSSAGGPSEQFF
TRBJ2-1,TRBD1,NA,TRBV10-1,TGCGCCAGCAGTGAGAAAGGGACAGGACTTTACAATGAGCAGTTCTTC,CASSEKGTGLYNEQFF
TRBJ1-2,NA,NA,TRBV27,TGTGCCAGCAGTTTACGTCCAACGGACCCGAACTATGGCTACACCTTC,CASSLRPTDPNYGYTF
TRBJ1-1,TRBD1,NA,TRBV5-4,TGTGCCAGCAGCTTGTACAGGGGGGCCGTCGGGACTGAAGCTTTCTTT,CASSLYRGAVGTEAFF
TRBJ2-6,NA,NA,TRBV5-1,TGCGCCAGCAGCTCAAGTCCCTCTGGGGCCAACGTCCTGACTTTC,CASSSSPSGANVLTF
TRBJ1-2,NA,NA,TRBV28,TGTGCCAGCAGTTTGGACAGAGGCTACACCTTC,CASSLDRGYTF
TRBJ2-5,TRBD2,NA,TRBV3-1/TRBV3-2,TGTGCCAGCAGCGTGGGACTAGCGGGGGGAAAGACCCAGTACTTC,CASSVGLAGGKTQYF
TRBJ1-1,NA,NA,TRBV6-5,TGTGCCAGCAGTTACACGGTAGGGATGAACACTGAAGCTTTCTTT,CASSYTVGMNTEAFF
TRBJ1-2,NA,once,TRBV30,TGTGCCTGGGGGGTAAGGTTCTCCTATGGCTACACCTTC,CAWGVRFSYGYTF
TRBJ2-1,NA,few,TRBV28,TGTGCCAGCAGTCCAACCGGGACCTACAATGAGCAGTTCTTC,CASSPTGTYNEQFF
TRBJ2-5,TRBD1,NA,TRBV6-6,TGTGCCAGCAGTCCGGGACAGGGCGAGACCCAGTACTTC,CASSPGQGETQYF
TRBJ1-1,NA,NA,TRBV5-1,TGCGCCAGCAGCTTCGGCACTGAAGCTTTCTTT,CASSFGTEAFF
TRBJ2-7,NA,NA,TRBV4-1,TGCGCCAGCAGCCAAGGTCACGGGATCGAGCAGTACTTC,CASSQGHGIEQYF
TRBJ2-7,NA,once,TRBV7-9,TGTGCCAGCAGCTCTCAGACAGGGAGGCCCTACGAGCAGTACTTC,CASSSQTGRPYEQYF
TRBJ1-1,NA,NA,TRBV5-1,TGCGCCAGCAGCTTGGGGACAGATTACTTGAACACTGAAGCTTTCTTT,CASSLGTDYLNTEAFF
TRBJ1-5,NA,once,TRBV19,TGTGCCAGTAGTGACTACCGCGTCCAGCATTTT,CASSDYRVQHF
TRBJ2-1,TRBD2,NA,TRBV6-6,TGTGCCAGCAGTCTGGTACTAGCGGGGGGTAAATGGGATGAGCAGTTCTTC,CASSLVLAGGKWDEQFF
TRBJ2-2,NA,NA,TRBV9,TGTGCCAGCAGCTTCCAGGGCGCTAGGGGCGGGGAGCTGTTTTTT,CASSFQGARGGELFF